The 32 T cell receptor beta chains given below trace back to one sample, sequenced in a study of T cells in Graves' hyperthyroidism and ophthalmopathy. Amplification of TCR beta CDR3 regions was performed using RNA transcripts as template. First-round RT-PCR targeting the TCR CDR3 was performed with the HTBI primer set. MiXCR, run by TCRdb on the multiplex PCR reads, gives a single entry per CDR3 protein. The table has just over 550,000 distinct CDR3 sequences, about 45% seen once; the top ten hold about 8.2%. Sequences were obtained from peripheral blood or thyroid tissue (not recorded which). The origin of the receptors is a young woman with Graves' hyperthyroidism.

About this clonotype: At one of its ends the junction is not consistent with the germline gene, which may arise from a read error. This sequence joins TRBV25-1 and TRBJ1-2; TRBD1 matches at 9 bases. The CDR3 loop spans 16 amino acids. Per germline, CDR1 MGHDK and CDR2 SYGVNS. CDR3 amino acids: CASSTSSGTGSYGYTF. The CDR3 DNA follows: TGCGCCAGCAGCACCTCCTCCGGGACAGGGAGCTATGGCTACACCTTC.

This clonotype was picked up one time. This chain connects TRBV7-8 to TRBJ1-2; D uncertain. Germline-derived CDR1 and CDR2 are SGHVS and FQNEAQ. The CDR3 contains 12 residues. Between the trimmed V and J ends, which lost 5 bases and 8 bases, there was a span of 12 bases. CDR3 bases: TGTGCCAGCAGCCTCAATTCGTTGGGCTACACCTTC. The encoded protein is CASSLNSLGYTF.

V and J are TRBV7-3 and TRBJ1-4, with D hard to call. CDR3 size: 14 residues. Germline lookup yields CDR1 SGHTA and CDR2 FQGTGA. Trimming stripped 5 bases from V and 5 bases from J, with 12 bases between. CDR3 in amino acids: CASSQPGLNEKLFF. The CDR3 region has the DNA TGTGCCAGCAGCCAACCAGGACTGAATGAAAAACTGTTTTTT. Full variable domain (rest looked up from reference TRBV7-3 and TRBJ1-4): GAGVSQTPSNKVTEKGKYVELRCDPISGHTALYWYRQSLGQGPEFLIYFQGTGAADDSGLPNDRFFAVRPEGSVSTLKIQRTERGDSAVYLCASSQPGLNEKLFFGSGTQLSVL.

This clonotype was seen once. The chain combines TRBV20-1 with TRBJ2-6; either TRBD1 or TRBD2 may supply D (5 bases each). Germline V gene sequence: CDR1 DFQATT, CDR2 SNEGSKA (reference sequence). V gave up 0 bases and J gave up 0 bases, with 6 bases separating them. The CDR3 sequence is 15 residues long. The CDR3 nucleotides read TGCAGTGCTAGAGACGGGGCCTCTGGGGCCAACGTCCTGACTTTC. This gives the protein CSARDGASGANVLTF.

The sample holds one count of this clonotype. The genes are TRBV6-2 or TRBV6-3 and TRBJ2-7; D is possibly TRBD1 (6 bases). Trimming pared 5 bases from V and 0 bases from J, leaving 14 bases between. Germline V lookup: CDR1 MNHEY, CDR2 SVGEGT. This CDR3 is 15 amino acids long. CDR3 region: CASSIQGSNSYEQYF. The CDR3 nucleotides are TGTGCCAGCAGTATACAGGGTAGCAACTCCTACGAGCAGTACTTC.

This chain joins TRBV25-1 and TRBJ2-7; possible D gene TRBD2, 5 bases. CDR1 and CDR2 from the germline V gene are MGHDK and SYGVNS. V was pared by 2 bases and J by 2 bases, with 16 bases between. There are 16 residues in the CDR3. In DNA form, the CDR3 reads TGTGCCAGCAGTGAAGGGAGCGAGCGCGTTACCTACGAGCAGTACTTC. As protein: CASSEGSERVTYEQYF.

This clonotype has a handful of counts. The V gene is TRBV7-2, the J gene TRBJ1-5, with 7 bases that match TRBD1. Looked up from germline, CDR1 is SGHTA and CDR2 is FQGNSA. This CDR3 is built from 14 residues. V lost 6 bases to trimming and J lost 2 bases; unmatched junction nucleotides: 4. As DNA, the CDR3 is TGTGCCAGCAGACGAACAGGGGGCAATCAGCCCCAGCATTTT. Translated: CASRRTGGNQPQHF. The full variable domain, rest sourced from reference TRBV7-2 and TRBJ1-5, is GAGVSQSPSNKVTEKGKDVELRCDPISGHTALYWYRQSLGQGLEFLIYFQGNSAPDKSGLPSDRFSAERTGGSVSTLTIQRTQQEDSAVYLCASRRTGGNQPQHFGDGTRLSIL.

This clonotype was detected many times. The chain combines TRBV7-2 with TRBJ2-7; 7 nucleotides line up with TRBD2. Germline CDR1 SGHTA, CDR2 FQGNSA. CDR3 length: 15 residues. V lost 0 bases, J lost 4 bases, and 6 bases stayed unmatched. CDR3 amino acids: CASSLAGLSMYEQYF. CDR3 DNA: TGTGCCAGCAGCTTAGCGGGACTATCCATGTACGAGCAGTACTTC.

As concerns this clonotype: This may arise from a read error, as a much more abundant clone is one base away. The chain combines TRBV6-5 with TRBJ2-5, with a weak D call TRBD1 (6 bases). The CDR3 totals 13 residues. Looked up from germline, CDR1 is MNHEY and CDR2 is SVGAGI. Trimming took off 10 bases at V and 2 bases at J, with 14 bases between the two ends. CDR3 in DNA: TGTGCCAACAGGGTTACAGGTCAAGAGACCCAGTACTTC. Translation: CANRVTGQETQYF.

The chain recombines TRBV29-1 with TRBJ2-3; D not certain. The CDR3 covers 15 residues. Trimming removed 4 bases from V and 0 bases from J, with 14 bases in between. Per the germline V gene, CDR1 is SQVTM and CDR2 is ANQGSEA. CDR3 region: CSVVTAEPSTDTQYF. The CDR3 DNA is TGCAGCGTTGTCACAGCAGAACCTAGCACAGATACGCAGTATTTT.

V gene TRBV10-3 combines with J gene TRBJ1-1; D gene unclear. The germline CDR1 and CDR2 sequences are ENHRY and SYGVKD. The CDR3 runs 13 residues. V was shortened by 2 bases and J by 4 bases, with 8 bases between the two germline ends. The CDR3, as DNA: TGTGCCATCAGTGAGATCGGGCCCACTGAAGCTTTCTTT. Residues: CAISEIGPTEAFF.

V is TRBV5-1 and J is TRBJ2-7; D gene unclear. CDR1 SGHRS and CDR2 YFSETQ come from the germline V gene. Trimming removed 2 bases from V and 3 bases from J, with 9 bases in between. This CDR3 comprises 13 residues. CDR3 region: CASSFGPLYEQYF. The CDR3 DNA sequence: TGCGCCAGCAGCTTCGGTCCACTCTACGAGCAGTACTTC.

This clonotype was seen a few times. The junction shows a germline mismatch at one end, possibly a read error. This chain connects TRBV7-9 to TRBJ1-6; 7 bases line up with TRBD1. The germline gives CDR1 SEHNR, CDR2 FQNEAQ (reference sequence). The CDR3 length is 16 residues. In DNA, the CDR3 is TGCGCCAGCAGCCAAGAAGTGGGGACAGCGAATTCACCCCTCCACTTT. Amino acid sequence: CASSQEVGTANSPLHF. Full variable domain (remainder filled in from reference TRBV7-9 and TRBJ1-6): DTGVSQNPRHKITKRGQNVTFRCDPISEHNRLYWYRQTLGQGPEFLTYFQNEAQLEKSRLLSDRFSAERPKGSFSTLEIQRTEQGDSAMYLCASSQEVGTANSPLHFGNGTRLTVT.

This CDR3 reads CASSPRGWGQGQETQYF. In DNA form, the CDR3 reads TGTGCCAGCAGCCCCCGAGGCTGGGGACAGGGCCAAGAGACCCAGTACTTC. The chain has TRBV7-8 and TRBJ2-5, with TRBD1 matching over 9 bases. Germline values: CDR1 SGHVS, CDR2 FQNEAQ. The CDR3 consists of 17 residues. J lost 1 base, V lost 5 bases, and 11 bases had no gene match.

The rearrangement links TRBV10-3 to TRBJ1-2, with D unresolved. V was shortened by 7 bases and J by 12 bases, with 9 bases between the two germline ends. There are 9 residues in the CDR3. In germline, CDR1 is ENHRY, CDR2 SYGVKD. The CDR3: CAITSVNTF. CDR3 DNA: TGTGCCATCACTAGCGTGAACACCTTC.

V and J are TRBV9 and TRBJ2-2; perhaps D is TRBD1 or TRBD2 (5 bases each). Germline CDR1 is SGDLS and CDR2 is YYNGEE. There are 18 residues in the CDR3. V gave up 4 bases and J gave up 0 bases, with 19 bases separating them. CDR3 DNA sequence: TGTGCCAGCAGCCCAACGGCCCGGGGCGGGTCGAACACCGGGGAGCTGTTTTTT. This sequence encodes CASSPTARGGSNTGELFF.

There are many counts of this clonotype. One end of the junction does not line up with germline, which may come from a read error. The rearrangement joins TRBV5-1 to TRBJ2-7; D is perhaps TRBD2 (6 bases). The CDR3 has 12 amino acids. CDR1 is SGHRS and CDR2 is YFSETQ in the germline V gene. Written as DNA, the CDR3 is TGCGCCAGCAGCTTGGTAGGCGGGGAAGTCCACTTC. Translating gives CASSLVGGEVHF.

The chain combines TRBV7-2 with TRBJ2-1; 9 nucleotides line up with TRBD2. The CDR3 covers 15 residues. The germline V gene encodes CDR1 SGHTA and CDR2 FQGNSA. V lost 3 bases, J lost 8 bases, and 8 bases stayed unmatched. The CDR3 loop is CASSLEVAGVDEQFF. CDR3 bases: TGTGCCAGCAGCTTGGAGGTAGCGGGAGTGGATGAGCAGTTCTTC. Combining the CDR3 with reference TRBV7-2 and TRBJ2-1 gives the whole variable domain GAGVSQSPSNKVTEKGKDVELRCDPISGHTALYWYRQSLGQGLEFLIYFQGNSAPDKSGLPSDRFSAERTGGSVSTLTIQRTQQEDSAVYLCASSLEVAGVDEQFFGPGTRLTVL.

The CDR3 DNA is TGTGCCAGCAGTTCCCGGGATCGACAGCCCCAGCATTTT. It is translated as CASSSRDRQPQHF. The J gene is TRBJ1-5, the V gene TRBV12-3 or TRBV12-4; D is ambiguous. Trimming stripped 4 bases from V and 7 bases from J, with 11 bases between. CDR3 length: 13 residues.

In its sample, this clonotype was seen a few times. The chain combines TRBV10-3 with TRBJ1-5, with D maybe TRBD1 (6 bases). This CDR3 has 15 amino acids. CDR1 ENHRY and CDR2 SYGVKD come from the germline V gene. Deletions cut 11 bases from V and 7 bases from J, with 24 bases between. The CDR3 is CAWSVRVGGRQPQHF. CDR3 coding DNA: TGTGCCTGGAGTGTACGGGTTGGGGGCAGACAGCCCCAGCATTTT.

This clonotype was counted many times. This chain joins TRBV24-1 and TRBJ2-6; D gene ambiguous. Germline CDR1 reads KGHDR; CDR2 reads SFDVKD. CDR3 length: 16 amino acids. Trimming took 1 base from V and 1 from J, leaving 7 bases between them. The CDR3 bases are TGTGCCACCAGTGATTTTGAGGCTTCTGGGGCCAACGTCCTGACTTTC. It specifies CATSDFEASGANVLTF.

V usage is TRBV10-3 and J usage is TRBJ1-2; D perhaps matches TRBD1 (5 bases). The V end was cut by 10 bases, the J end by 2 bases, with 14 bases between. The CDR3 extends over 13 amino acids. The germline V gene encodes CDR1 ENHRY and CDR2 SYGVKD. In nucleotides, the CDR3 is TGTGCCAGTTCGGGGGAGGCCAACTATGGCTACACCTTC. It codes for CASSGEANYGYTF.

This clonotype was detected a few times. Here the CDR3 reads CSARELTSNQPQHF. As DNA, the CDR3 is TGCAGTGCTAGGGAGCTCACTAGCAATCAGCCCCAGCATTTT. The genes are TRBV20-1 and TRBJ1-5; D gene ambiguous. Per germline, CDR1 DFQATT and CDR2 SNEGSKA (reference sequence). CDR3 size: 14 residues. V was trimmed by 3 bases and J by 0 bases, leaving 9 bases between them.

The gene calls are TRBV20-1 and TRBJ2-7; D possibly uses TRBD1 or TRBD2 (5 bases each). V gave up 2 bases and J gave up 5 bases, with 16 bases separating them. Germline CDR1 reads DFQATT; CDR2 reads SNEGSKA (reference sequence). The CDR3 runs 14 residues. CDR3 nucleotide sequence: TGCAGTGCTAGAAAGGGACCCTTAAGGAACGAGCAGTACTTC. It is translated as CSARKGPLRNEQYF.

The CDR3 region has the DNA TGTGCCAGCAGCACAAGCGGGAACCTATACTACGAGCAGTACTTC. Amino acid sequence: CASSTSGNLYYEQYF. The chain has TRBV11-1 and TRBJ2-7, with 7 bases lining up with TRBD2. V lost 5 bases, J lost 3 bases, and 10 bases stayed unmatched. This CDR3 is 15 amino acids long. Germline assignment: CDR1 SGHAT and CDR2 FQDESV (reference sequence).

CDR3 protein: CATRGNQETQYF. The CDR3, as DNA: TGTGCCACCCGAGGAAACCAAGAGACCCAGTACTTC. This chain joins TRBV12-3 or TRBV12-4 and TRBJ2-5; D ambiguous. Trimming shortened V by 10 bases and J by 0 bases, and 9 bases separated the two germline ends. The CDR3 runs to 12 residues.

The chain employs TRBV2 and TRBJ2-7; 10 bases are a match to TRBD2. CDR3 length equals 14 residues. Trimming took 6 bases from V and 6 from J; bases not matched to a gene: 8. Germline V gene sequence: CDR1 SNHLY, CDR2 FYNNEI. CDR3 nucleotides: TGTGCCAGCAGCGAAACTAGCGGGAAACGCGAGCAGTACTTC. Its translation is CASSETSGKREQYF.

CDR3 nucleotide sequence: TGTGCCAGCAGTTTTGAGGGGGAAAAACTGTTTTTT. Protein: CASSFEGEKLFF. The chain employs TRBV25-1 and TRBJ1-4, with TRBD1 as a possible D gene (5 bases). The CDR3 is made up of 12 amino acids. V gave up 5 bases and J gave up 8 bases, with 9 bases separating them. Germline V lookup: CDR1 MGHDK, CDR2 SYGVNS.

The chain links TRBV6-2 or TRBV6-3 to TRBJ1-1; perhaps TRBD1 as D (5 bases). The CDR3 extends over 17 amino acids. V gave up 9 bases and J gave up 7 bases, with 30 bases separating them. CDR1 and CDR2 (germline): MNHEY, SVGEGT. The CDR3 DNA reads TGTGCCAGTACTCCCCCCGGAGGGACTCCCATGGGTGATGAAGCTTTCTTT. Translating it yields CASTPPGGTPMGDEAFF.

The CDR3 loop is CASNNGGGQEAFF. CDR3 sequence (DNA): TGTGCCAGCAATAATGGCGGAGGGCAGGAAGCTTTCTTT. V usage is TRBV7-2 and J usage is TRBJ1-1; D not resolved. V lost 7 bases and J lost 8, with 17 bases in between. This CDR3 is built from 13 residues. The V gene's germline CDR1 is SGHTA and CDR2 FQGNSA.

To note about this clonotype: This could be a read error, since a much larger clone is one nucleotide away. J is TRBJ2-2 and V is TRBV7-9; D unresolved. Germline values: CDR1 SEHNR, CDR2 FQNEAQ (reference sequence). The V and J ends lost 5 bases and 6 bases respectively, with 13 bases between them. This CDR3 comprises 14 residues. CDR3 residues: CASSPHRSAGELFF. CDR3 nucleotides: TGTGCCAGCAGCCCACACCGATCCGCCGGGGAGCTGTTTTTT.

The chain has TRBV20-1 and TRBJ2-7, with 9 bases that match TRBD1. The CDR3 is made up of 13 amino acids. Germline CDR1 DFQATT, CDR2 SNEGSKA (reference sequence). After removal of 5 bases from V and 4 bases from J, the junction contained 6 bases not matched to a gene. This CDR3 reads CSAEPGQGYEQYF. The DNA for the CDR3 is TGCAGTGCTGAGCCGGGACAGGGATACGAGCAGTACTTC.